The 2 T cell receptor beta chains in this list originate from one sample, sequenced in a study of cytomegalovirus exposure and HLA in healthy donors. 60 Vbeta and 13 Jbeta primers were used in PCR. Data came from immunoSEQ multiplex PCR; TCRdb stores just in-frame clones and leaves some out. The sample has over 95,000 clones; 70% to 80% are singletons. Sequenced sample: PBMCs. These TCRs come from a woman aged 40-49 years in good health and CMV-seropositive.

The V and J genes are TRBV5-1 and TRBJ1-2; possibly TRBD1 for D (6 bases). V lost 1 base and J 8 bases, leaving 12 bases between the germline ends. Per germline, CDR1 SGHRS and CDR2 YFSETQ. CDR3 length: 13 residues. The CDR3 region is CASSLTGIWGYTF. CDR3 nucleotide sequence: TGCGCCAGCAGCTTGACAGGGATCTGGGGCTACACCTTC.

This rearrangement joins TRBV28 to TRBJ1-4, with 7 bases fitting TRBD1. The V gene's germline CDR1 is MDHEN and CDR2 SYDVKM. V shed 7 bases, J shed 11 bases, and the junction held 13 bases outside the gene matches. This CDR3 is 14 amino acids long. As DNA, the CDR3 is TGTGCCAGCACCGAGCACCGGGACAGCGCCAAACTGTTTTTT. It codes for CASTEHRDSAKLFF.